A selection of T cell receptor beta chains follows, all from one sample in a study of cytomegalovirus exposure and HLA in healthy donors. Sequenced by immunoSEQ multiplex PCR; TCRdb stores in-frame clones only, minus some. The sample includes about 71,000 clones, about 94% seen only once; the top ten take under 1.3%. Sequenced input: PBMCs. These receptors were obtained from a woman aged 18-29 years in good health and CMV-seronegative. CDR3s include the opening cysteine and the closing phenylalanine or tryptophan. Each record gives: D gene, V gene, J gene, CDR3 protein, CDR3 DNA. The D gene is left open where the match is weak.

>.|TRBV10-2|TRBJ1-1
CASSTTVSTEAFF
TGCGCCAGCAGCACGACAGTCTCCACTGAAGCTTTCTTT
>TRBD2|TRBV28|TRBJ2-1
CGTSGTGSEQFF
TGTGGGACTAGCGGGACCGGTAGTGAGCAGTTCTTC
>.|TRBV27|TRBJ1-1
CASKGVDTEAFF
TGTGCCAGTAAGGGAGTTGACACTGAAGCTTTCTTT
>.|TRBV5-6|TRBJ1-4
CASSLQGATNEKLFF
TGTGCCAGCAGCTTGCAGGGTGCAACTAATGAAAAACTGTTTTTT
>.|TRBV7-6|TRBJ2-1
CASSPHDGVGNEQFF
TGTGCCAGCAGCCCGCACGACGGGGTGGGCAATGAGCAGTTCTTC
>.|TRBV27|TRBJ1-5
CASSPYGQPQHF
TGTGCCAGCTCTCCCTACGGTCAGCCCCAGCATTTT
>.|TRBV6-1|TRBJ1-5
CASRTGTRSDF
TGTGCCAGCAGAACCGGGACACGCAGTGATTTT
>.|TRBV7-2|TRBJ2-5
CASSLVEPETQYF
TGTGCCAGCAGCTTAGTAGAGCCAGAGACCCAGTACTTC
>.|TRBV5-1|TRBJ2-1
CASRGTGYPSSYNEQFF
TGCGCCAGCAGGGGAACAGGGTATCCGTCCTCCTACAATGAGCAGTTCTTC
>.|TRBV28|TRBJ2-7
CASTLKIEAGEQYF
TGTGCCAGCACCCTTAAAATTGAGGCGGGCGAGCAGTACTTC
>.|TRBV5-8|TRBJ2-5
CASSLVEETQYF
TGTGCCAGCAGCTTGGTCGAAGAGACCCAGTACTTC
>TRBD1|TRBV19|TRBJ2-5
CASSLSRQGVLRTQYF
TGTGCCAGTAGTCTCTCTCGACAGGGGGTCCTGAGGACCCAGTACTTC
>.|TRBV7-2|TRBJ1-2
CASTGDNYGYTF
TGTGCCAGCACCGGGGATAACTATGGCTACACCTTC
>.|TRBV5-1|TRBJ2-2
CASSLVGAGELFF
TGCGCCAGCAGCTTGGTAGGGGCCGGGGAGCTGTTTTTT
>.|TRBV6-4|TRBJ2-2
CASSDSPGVGELFF
TGTGCCAGCAGTGACTCACCAGGGGTCGGGGAGCTGTTTTTT
>TRBD1|TRBV7-2|TRBJ1-2
CASSLIRTGVYGYTF
TGTGCCAGCAGCTTAATTCGGACAGGGGTCTATGGCTACACCTTC